The 19 T cell receptor beta chains below all came from one sample that was sequenced in a study of beta chain features in type 1 diabetes. Findings of the study overall: Moderately but significantly shorter TCRB CDR3s were found in Type 1 diabetes patients in all four CD4+ subsets.

The sequenced template was cDNA made from the entire isolated RNA. Using immunoSEQ multiplex PCR, the repertoire was profiled, and TCRdb retains in-frame clones only, with some absent. The sample lists about 660,000 clones, over 13% occurring once. For these receptors, no antigen is known. Source material: naive CD4+ T cells from blood. These receptors were taken from a man in his late teens or twenties with type 1 diabetes.

CDR3 bases: TGTGCCCCCTTCGAGCGGGTTGGAGATACGCAGTATTTT. This translates into CAPFERVGDTQYF. The rearrangement links TRBV7-9 to TRBJ2-3; a possible D gene is TRBD2 (6 bases). Trimming took off 11 bases at V and 5 bases at J, with 17 bases between the two ends. The CDR3 consists of 13 residues. Germline CDR1 and CDR2: SEHNR and FQNEAQ (reference sequence).

This clone has only a few counts. V is TRBV4-3 and J is TRBJ1-6; 7 bases line up with TRBD1. The CDR3 sequence is 17 residues long. CDR1 and CDR2 (germline): LGHNA, YSLEER. J gave up 4 bases and V 0 bases, and 6 bases lay outside the gene matches. The CDR3 loop reads CASSQEGTVGYNSPLHF. CDR3 in DNA: TGCGCCAGCAGCCAAGAGGGGACAGTGGGTTATAATTCACCCCTCCACTTT.

This chain connects TRBV19 to TRBJ2-6, with TRBD1 matching 11 bases. The junction had 7 bases not matched to a gene; V was cut back by 5 bases and J by 4 bases. CDR1 and CDR2 (germline): LNHDA, SQIVND (reference sequence). The CDR3 sequence is 17 residues long. CDR3 DNA: TGTGCCAGTAGTCAGGACAGGGGGCGAACCGGGGCCAACGTCCTGACTTTC. It encodes CASSQDRGRTGANVLTF.

In this sample, this clone turned up a few times. The chain recombines TRBV28 with TRBJ2-3, with D hard to call. The CDR3 runs to 12 residues. V was clipped by 6 bases and J by 6 bases, with 10 bases between them. The germline V gene encodes CDR1 MDHEN and CDR2 SYDVKM. For the CDR3, the DNA is TGTGCCAGCAGCCCCCGAGAGGATACGCAGTATTTT. Translation gives CASSPREDTQYF.

This clone was recorded a few times. The chain recombines TRBV27 with TRBJ2-1; D unresolved. Germline CDR1 MNHEY, CDR2 SMNVEV (reference sequence). CDR3 length equals 16 residues. Trimming pared 2 bases from V and 0 bases from J, leaving 11 bases between. CDR3 protein: CASSLGQLISYNEQFF. DNA for the CDR3: TGTGCCAGCAGTTTAGGGCAACTTATCTCCTACAATGAGCAGTTCTTC.

The chain has TRBV4-1 and TRBJ2-1, with 14 nucleotides matching TRBD2. Unmatched junction bases numbered 5, after V lost 4 bases and J lost 0 bases. This CDR3 spans 18 amino acids. Germline CDR1 is MGHRA and CDR2 is YSYEKL. The CDR3 is CASSPRLAGGPSYNEQFF. For the CDR3, the DNA is TGCGCCAGCAGCCCCCGACTAGCGGGAGGGCCCTCCTACAATGAGCAGTTCTTC.

The genes are TRBV7-9 and TRBJ2-7; 14 bases match TRBD2. The CDR3 runs 15 residues. With 4 bases clipped from V and 6 bases from J, the junction kept 5 bases outside the gene matches. CDR1 SEHNR and CDR2 FQNEAQ come from the germline V gene (reference sequence). The CDR3 protein is CASSYGTSGRGEQYF. The DNA for the CDR3 is TGTGCCAGCAGCTACGGGACTAGCGGGAGAGGCGAGCAGTACTTC.

V gene TRBV6-5 combines with J gene TRBJ2-7; the D gene is possibly TRBD2 (5 bases). The CDR3 sequence is 14 residues long. Germline V gene sequence: CDR1 MNHEY, CDR2 SVGAGI. Trimming shortened V by 7 bases and J by 1 base, and 14 bases separated the two germline ends. The CDR3 nucleotides read TGTGCCAGCAATAGCGTCGGACCTTCCTACGAGCAGTACTTC. It is translated as CASNSVGPSYEQYF.

Only a few counts were recorded for this clone. This chain links TRBV29-1 with TRBJ2-7; 8 bases match TRBD2. From germline, CDR1 is SQVTM and CDR2 ANQGSEA. This CDR3 spans 14 amino acids. The V segment lost 4 bases and the J segment 3 bases; nucleotides outside the gene matches: 8. The CDR3: CSVAGGRPGYEQYF. The CDR3 DNA follows: TGCAGCGTTGCGGGAGGGCGTCCCGGCTACGAGCAGTACTTC.

The chain joins TRBV7-2 to TRBJ2-7; D is possibly TRBD1 (5 bases). Per the germline V gene, CDR1 is SGHTA and CDR2 is FQGNSA. The CDR3 runs to 14 residues. V lost 5 bases to trimming and J lost 2 bases, with 13 bases between them. This chain's CDR3 is CASSPLAGTYEQYF. The CDR3 DNA sequence: TGTGCCAGCAGCCCACTGGCAGGGACCTACGAGCAGTACTTC.

V gene TRBV18 combines with J gene TRBJ2-1; the D gene is possibly TRBD2 (6 bases). CDR3 length: 15 amino acids. Between the trimmed V and J ends, which lost 3 bases and 0 bases, there was a span of 9 bases. Germline V gives CDR1 KGHSH, CDR2 LQKENI. Here the CDR3 DNA reads TGTGCCAGCTCACCCCTAGCGAGCTCCTACAATGAGCAGTTCTTC. This translates into CASSPLASSYNEQFF.

This clone was seen a handful of times. The rearrangement joins TRBV7-2 to TRBJ1-1; maybe TRBD1 (5 bases). The CDR3 is made up of 15 amino acids. Trimming took 5 bases from V and 1 from J, leaving 14 bases between them. Germline values: CDR1 SGHTA, CDR2 FQGNSA. The CDR3 DNA is TGTGCCAGCAGCCCATACTCTACAGGGAACACTGAAGCTTTCTTT. It yields the protein CASSPYSTGNTEAFF.

The chain recombines TRBV15 with TRBJ2-5; D tentatively reads TRBD1 or TRBD2 (5 bases each). The ends were cut back, 0 bases at V and 1 base at J, with 9 bases in the middle. The CDR3 totals 15 residues. CDR1 and CDR2 (germline): LNHNV, YYDKDF (reference sequence). CDR3 protein: CATSRDYGAQETQYF. CDR3 DNA sequence: TGTGCCACCAGCAGAGATTACGGGGCCCAAGAGACCCAGTACTTC.

This clone has a handful of counts. This sequence joins TRBV7-9 and TRBJ2-3; D is uncertain. The V gene's germline CDR1 is SEHNR and CDR2 FQNEAQ (reference sequence). V was trimmed by 5 bases and J by 5 bases, leaving 14 bases between them. This CDR3 has 14 amino acids. DNA for the CDR3: TGTGCCAGCAGCCAAACCCTACGTCAAGATACGCAGTATTTT. Its protein product is CASSQTLRQDTQYF.

The rearrangement uses TRBV10-1 and TRBJ2-5, with unresolved D. CDR3 length: 14 amino acids. CDR1 and CDR2 (germline): WNHNN, SYGVQD (reference sequence). The V end lost 2 bases, the J end lost 5 bases, and 12 bases lay between the germline ends. The DNA of the CDR3 is TGCGCCAGCAGTGAGGGAACAGCGCGGGAGACCCAGTACTTC. Amino acids: CASSEGTARETQYF.

The rearrangement joins TRBV20-1 to TRBJ1-1; D gene uncertain. The ends were cut back, 2 bases at V and 6 bases at J, with 7 bases in the middle. The CDR3 extends over 11 amino acids. Germline V lookup: CDR1 DFQATT, CDR2 SNEGSKA (reference sequence). For the CDR3, the DNA is TGCAGTGCTAGACTTCCCGCTGAAGCTTTCTTT. Residues: CSARLPAEAFF.

The rearrangement joins TRBV21-1 to TRBJ2-5. TRBV21-1 is designated a pseudogene. The CDR3 length is 15 residues. The CDR3 region is CASSKSGTAQETQYF. The CDR3 nucleotides are TGTGCCAGCAGCAAAAGCGGGACAGCTCAAGAGACCCAGTACTTC.

This rearrangement joins TRBV16 to TRBJ1-4; no reliable D call. The CDR3 is made up of 17 amino acids. CDR1 and CDR2 from the germline V gene are KGHSY and FQNENV. The V end lost 0 bases, the J end lost 4 bases, and 15 bases lay between the germline ends. The CDR3 loop is CASSQSEPATYNEKLFF. The CDR3 DNA reads TGTGCCAGCAGCCAATCCGAGCCGGCCACATATAATGAAAAACTGTTTTTT. Combining the CDR3 with reference TRBV16 and TRBJ1-4 gives the whole variable domain GEEVAQTPKHLVRGEGQKAKLYCAPIKGHSYVFWYQQVLKNEFKFLISFQNENVFDETGMPKERFSAKCLPNSPCSLEIQATKLEDSAVYFCASSQSEPATYNEKLFFGSGTQLSVL.

This clone was detected only a few times. The CDR3 loop reads CASSERQHTTSNYGYTF. The DNA for the CDR3 is TGTGCCAGCAGTGAACGACAGCATACTACTTCTAACTATGGCTACACCTTC. This rearrangement joins TRBV6-1 to TRBJ1-2; a weak D match, TRBD1 (5 bases). The CDR3 spans 17 residues. Germline V lookup: CDR1 MNHNS, CDR2 SASEGT. V lost 2 bases, J lost 0 bases, and 16 bases lay in between.